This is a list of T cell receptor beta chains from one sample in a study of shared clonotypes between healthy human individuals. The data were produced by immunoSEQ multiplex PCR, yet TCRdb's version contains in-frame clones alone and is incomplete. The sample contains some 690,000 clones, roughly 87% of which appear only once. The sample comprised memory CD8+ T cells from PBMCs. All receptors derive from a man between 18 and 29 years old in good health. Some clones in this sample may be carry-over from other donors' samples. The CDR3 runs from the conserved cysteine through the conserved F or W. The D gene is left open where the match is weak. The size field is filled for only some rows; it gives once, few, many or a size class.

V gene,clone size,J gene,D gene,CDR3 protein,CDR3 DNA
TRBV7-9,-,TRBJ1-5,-,CASSGGDGHGQPQHF,TGTGCCAGCAGCGGGGGGGACGGGCACGGGCAGCCCCAGCATTTT
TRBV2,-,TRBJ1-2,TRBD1,CASSEYLTPGTGYGYTF,TGTGCCAGCAGTGAATACCTTACGCCCGGGACAGGGTATGGCTACACCTTC
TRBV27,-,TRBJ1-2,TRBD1,CASSHKHRGPYGYTF,TGTGCCAGCAGTCATAAACACAGGGGTCCCTATGGCTACACCTTC
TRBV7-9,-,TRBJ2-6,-,CASRPVLGAGANVLTF,TGTGCCAGCAGGCCAGTACTGGGGGCCGGGGCCAACGTCCTGACTTTC
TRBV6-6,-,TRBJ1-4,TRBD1,CASSYRGQNEKLFF,TGTGCCAGCAGTTACAGGGGGCAAAATGAAAAACTGTTTTTT
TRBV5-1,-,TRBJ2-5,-,CASSLGPPETQYF,TGCGCCAGCAGCTTGGGCCCCCCAGAGACCCAGTACTTC
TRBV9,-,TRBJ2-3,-,CASSVEGGKSTDTQYF,TGTGCCAGCAGCGTAGAAGGCGGGAAGAGCACAGATACGCAGTATTTT
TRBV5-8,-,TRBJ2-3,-,CASSSDWDPTDTQYF,TGTGCCAGCAGCTCGGACTGGGATCCCACAGATACGCAGTATTTT
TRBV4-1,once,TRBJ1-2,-,CASSQDERDGLYGYTF,TGCGCCAGCAGCCAAGACGAACGGGACGGACTTTATGGCTACACCTTC
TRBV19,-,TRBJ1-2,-,CASSITRFDPNYGYTF,TGTGCCAGTAGTATCACCCGGTTTGATCCTAACTATGGCTACACCTTC
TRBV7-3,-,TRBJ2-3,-,CASSLSGAATDTQYF,TGTGCCAGCAGCTTATCAGGAGCAGCCACAGATACGCAGTATTTT